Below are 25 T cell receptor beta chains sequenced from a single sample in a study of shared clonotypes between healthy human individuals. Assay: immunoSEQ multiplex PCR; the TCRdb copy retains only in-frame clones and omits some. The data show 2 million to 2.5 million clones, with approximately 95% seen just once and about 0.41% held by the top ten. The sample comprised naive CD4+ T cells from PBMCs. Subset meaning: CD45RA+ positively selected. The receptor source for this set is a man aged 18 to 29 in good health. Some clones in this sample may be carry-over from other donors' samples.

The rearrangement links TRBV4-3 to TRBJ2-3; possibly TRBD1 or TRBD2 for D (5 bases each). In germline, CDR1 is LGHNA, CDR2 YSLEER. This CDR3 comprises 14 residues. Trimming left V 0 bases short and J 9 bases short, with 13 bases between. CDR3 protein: CASSQDVGTETQYF. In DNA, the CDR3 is TGCGCCAGCAGCCAAGATGTGGGGACGGAGACGCAGTATTTT.

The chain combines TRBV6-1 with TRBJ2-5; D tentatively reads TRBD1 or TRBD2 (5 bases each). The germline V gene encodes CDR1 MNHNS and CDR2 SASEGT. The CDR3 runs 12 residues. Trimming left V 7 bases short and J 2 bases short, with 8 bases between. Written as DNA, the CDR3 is TGTGCCAGCATGGGACCTCAAGAGACCCAGTACTTC. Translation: CASMGPQETQYF.

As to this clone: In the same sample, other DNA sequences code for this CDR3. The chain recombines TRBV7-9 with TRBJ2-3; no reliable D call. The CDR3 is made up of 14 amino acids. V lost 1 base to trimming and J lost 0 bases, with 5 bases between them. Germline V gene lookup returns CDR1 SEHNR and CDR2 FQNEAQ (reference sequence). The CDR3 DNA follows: TGTGCCAGCAGCTTAGGCACAAGCACAGATACGCAGTATTTT. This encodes CASSLGTSTDTQYF.

The DNA for the CDR3 is TGTGCCAGCAGCCCTCGGGACAGGGGAAGGGACAATGAGCAGTTCTTC. It specifies CASSPRDRGRDNEQFF. The chain employs TRBV5-4 and TRBJ2-1; 10 bases align to TRBD1. J gave up 5 bases and V 4 bases, and 9 bases lay outside the gene matches. CDR3 length equals 16 residues. The germline V gene has CDR1 SGHNT and CDR2 YYREEE (reference sequence). The variable domain in full, completed from reference TRBV5-4 and TRBJ2-1, reads ETGVTQSPTHLIKTRGQQVTLRCSSQSGHNTVSWYQQALGQGPQFIFQYYREEENGRGNFPPRFSGLQFPNYSSELNVNALELDDSALYLCASSPRDRGRDNEQFFGPGTRLTVL.

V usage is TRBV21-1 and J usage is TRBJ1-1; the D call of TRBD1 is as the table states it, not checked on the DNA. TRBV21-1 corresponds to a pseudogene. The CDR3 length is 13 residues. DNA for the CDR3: TGTGCCAGCAGCAAAAGGGGTTCGACTGAAGCTTTCTTT. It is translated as CASSKRGSTEAFF.

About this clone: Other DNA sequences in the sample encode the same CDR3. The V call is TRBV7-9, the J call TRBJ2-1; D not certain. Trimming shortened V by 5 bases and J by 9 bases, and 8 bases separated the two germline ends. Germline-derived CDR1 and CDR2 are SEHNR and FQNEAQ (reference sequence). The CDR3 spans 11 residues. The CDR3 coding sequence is TGTGCCAGCAGCCTCGGTGGTGAGCAGTTCTTC. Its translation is CASSLGGEQFF.

The CDR3 nucleotides are TGTGCCAGCGCATCGACTAGCGCTAACGATGAGCAGTTCTTC. Translation gives CASASTSANDEQFF. The chain uses TRBV5-4 and TRBJ2-1, with 8 bases aligning to TRBD2. The trim removed 7 bases at V and 8 bases at J, leaving 11 bases unmatched. This CDR3 region has 14 residues. Germline CDR1 and CDR2: SGHNT and YYREEE (reference sequence).

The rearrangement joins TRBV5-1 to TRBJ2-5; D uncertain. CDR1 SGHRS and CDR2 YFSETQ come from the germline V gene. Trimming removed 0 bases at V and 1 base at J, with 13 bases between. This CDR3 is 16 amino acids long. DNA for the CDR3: TGCGCCAGCAGCTTGGGTTCGGCAGGTCGCCAAGAGACCCAGTACTTC. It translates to CASSLGSAGRQETQYF.

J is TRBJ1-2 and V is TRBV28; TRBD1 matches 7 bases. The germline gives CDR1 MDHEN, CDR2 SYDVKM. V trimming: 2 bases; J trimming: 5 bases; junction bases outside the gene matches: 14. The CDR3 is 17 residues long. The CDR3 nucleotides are TGTGCCAGCAGTTTAAGGGGGCAGGGAGGTTGGCTTTATGGCTACACCTTC. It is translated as CASSLRGQGGWLYGYTF.

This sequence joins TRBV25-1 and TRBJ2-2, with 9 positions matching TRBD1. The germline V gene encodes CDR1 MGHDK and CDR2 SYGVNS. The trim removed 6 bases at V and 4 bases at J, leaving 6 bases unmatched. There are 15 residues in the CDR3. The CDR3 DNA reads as TGTGCCAGCAGCCACGGGGACAGGGTCACCGGGGAGCTGTTTTTT. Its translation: CASSHGDRVTGELFF.

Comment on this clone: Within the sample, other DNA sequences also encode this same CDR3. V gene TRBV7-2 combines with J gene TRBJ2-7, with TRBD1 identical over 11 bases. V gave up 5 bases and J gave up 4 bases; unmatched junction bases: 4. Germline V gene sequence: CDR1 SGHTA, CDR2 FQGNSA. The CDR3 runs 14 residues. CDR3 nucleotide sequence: TGTGCCAGCAGCCTGGGACAGGGGGGTTACGAGCAGTACTTC. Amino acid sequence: CASSLGQGGYEQYF.

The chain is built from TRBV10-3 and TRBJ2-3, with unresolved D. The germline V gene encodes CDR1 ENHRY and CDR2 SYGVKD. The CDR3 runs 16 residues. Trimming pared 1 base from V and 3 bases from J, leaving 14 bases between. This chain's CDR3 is CAISEWVGQETDTQYF. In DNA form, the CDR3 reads TGTGCCATCAGTGAGTGGGTCGGGCAGGAGACAGATACGCAGTATTTT.

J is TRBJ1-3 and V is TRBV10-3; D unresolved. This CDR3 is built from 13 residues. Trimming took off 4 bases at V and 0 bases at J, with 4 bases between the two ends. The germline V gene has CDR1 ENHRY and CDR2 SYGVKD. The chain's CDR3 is CAISGLSGNTIYF. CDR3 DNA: TGTGCCATCAGTGGACTCTCTGGAAACACCATATATTTT.

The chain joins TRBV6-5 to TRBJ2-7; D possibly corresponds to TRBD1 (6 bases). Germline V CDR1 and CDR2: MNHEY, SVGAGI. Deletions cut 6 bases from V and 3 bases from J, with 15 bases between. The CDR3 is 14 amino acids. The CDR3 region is CASRKQGVGYEQYF. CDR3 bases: TGTGCCAGCAGGAAACAGGGCGTTGGCTACGAGCAGTACTTC.

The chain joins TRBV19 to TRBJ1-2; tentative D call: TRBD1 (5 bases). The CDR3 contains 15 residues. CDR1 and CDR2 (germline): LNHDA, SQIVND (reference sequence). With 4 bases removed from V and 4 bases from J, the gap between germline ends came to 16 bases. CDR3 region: CASSTTYFGGYGYTF. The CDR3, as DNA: TGTGCCAGTAGTACCACTTATTTTGGGGGCTATGGCTACACCTTC.

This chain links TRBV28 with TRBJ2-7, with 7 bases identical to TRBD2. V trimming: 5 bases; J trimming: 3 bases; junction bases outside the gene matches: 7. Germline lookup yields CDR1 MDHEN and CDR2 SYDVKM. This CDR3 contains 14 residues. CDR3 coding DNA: TGTGCCAGCAGTACCGTGACTAGCTTCTACGAGCAGTACTTC. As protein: CASSTVTSFYEQYF. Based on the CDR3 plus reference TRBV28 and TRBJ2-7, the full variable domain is DVKVTQSSRYLVKRTGEKVFLECVQDMDHENMFWYRQDPGLGLRLIYFSYDVKMKEKGDIPEGYSVSREKKERFSLILESASTNQTSMYLCASSTVTSFYEQYFGPGTRLTVT.

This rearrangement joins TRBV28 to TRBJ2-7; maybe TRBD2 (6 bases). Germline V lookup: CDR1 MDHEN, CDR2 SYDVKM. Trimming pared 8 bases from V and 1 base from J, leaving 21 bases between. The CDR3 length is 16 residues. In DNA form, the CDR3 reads TGTGCCAGCCTCCCGAGTGGTAGCGGATTTTCCTACGAGCAGTACTTC. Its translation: CASLPSGSGFSYEQYF.

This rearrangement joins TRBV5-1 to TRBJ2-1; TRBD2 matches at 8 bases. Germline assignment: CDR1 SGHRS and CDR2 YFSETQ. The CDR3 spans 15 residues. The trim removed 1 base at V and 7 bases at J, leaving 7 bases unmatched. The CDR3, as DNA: TGCGCCAGCAGCTTGAGGACGGGAGGGCCTAATGAGCAGTTCTTC. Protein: CASSLRTGGPNEQFF.

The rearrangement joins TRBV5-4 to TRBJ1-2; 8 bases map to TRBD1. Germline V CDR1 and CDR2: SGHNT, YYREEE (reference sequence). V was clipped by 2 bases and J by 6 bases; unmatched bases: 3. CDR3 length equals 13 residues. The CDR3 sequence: CASSLAGGNGYTF. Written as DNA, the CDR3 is TGTGCCAGCAGCTTAGCAGGGGGCAATGGCTACACCTTC.

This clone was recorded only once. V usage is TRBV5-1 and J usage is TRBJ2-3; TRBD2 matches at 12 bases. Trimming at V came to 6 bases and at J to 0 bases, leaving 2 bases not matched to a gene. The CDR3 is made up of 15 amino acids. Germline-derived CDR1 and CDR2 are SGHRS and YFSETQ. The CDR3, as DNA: TGCGCCAGCACCGGGACTAGCGGGAGCACAGATACGCAGTATTTT. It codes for CASTGTSGSTDTQYF.

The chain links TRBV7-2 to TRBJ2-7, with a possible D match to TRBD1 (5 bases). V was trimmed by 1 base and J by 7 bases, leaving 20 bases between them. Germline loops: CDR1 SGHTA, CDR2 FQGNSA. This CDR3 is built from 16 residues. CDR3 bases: TGTGCCAGCAGCTTAGAAAATGGGCAGGGCGTGCGGGAGCAGTACTTC. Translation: CASSLENGQGVREQYF. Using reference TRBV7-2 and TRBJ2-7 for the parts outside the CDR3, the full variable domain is GAGVSQSPSNKVTEKGKDVELRCDPISGHTALYWYRQSLGQGLEFLIYFQGNSAPDKSGLPSDRFSAERTGGSVSTLTIQRTQQEDSAVYLCASSLENGQGVREQYFGPGTRLTVT.

The CDR3 protein is CASSSGGQGATGELFF. The DNA for the CDR3 is TGTGCCAGCAGCTCAGGGGGGCAGGGGGCCACCGGGGAGCTGTTTTTT. The genes are TRBV7-9 and TRBJ2-2; 8 bases fit TRBD1. Germline-derived CDR1 and CDR2 are SEHNR and FQNEAQ (reference sequence). CDR3 length equals 16 residues. Trimming at V came to 4 bases and at J to 4 bases, leaving 8 bases not matched to a gene. Complete variable domain (other parts from reference TRBV7-9 and TRBJ2-2): DTGVSQNPRHKITKRGQNVTFRCDPISEHNRLYWYRQTLGQGPEFLTYFQNEAQLEKSRLLSDRFSAERPKGSFSTLEIQRTEQGDSAMYLCASSSGGQGATGELFFGEGSRLTVL.

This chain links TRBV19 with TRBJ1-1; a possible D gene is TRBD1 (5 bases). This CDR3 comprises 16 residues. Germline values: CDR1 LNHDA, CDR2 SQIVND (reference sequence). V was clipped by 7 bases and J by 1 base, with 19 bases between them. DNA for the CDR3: TGTGCCAGTAACCAGGGAGGCGCCTTAGGGAACACTGAAGCTTTCTTT. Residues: CASNQGGALGNTEAFF.

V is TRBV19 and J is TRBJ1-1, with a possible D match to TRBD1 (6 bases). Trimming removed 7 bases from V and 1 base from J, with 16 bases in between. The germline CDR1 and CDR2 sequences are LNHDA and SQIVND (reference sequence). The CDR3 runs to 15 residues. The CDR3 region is CASTKRRGTNTEAFF. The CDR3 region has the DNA TGTGCCAGTACTAAACGCAGGGGTACGAACACTGAAGCTTTCTTT. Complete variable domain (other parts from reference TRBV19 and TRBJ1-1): DGGITQSPKYLFRKEGQNVTLSCEQNLNHDAMYWYRQDPGQGLRLIYYSQIVNDFQKGDIAEGYSVSREKKESFPLTVTSAQKNPTAFYLCASTKRRGTNTEAFFGQGTRLTVV.

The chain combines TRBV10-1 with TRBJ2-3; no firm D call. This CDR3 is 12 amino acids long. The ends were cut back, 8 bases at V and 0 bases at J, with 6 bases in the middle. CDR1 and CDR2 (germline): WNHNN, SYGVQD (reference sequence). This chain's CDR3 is CASRPSTDTQYF. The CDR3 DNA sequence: TGCGCCAGCCGTCCCAGCACAGATACGCAGTATTTT.